This T cell receptor beta chain was observed in a study of cytomegalovirus exposure and HLA in healthy donors. In its sample, this clone ranks as medium-sized. The V and J ends lost 8 bases and 7 bases respectively, with 16 bases between them. The CDR3 totals 13 residues. The germline V gene encodes CDR1 SGHTA and CDR2 FQGNSA. Primers included in the PCR were 60 Vbeta and 13 Jbeta primers. Sequencing was performed with immunoSEQ multiplex PCR; in TCRdb, only in-frame clones are kept and a portion is missing. The table includes about 82,000 clones, 63% detected once. The sequencing sample was made of PBMCs. The TCR originated in a woman between 40 and 50 years old in good health and CMV-seropositive. The chain has TRBV7-2 and TRBJ2-3; possibly TRBD2 for D (5 bases). The chain's CDR3 is CASRGYSGNTQYF. Written as DNA, the CDR3 is TGTGCCAGCCGGGGATATTCGGGGAATACGCAGTATTTT. Full variable domain (rest looked up from reference TRBV7-2 and TRBJ2-3): GAGVSQSPSNKVTEKGKDVELRCDPISGHTALYWYRQSLGQGLEFLIYFQGNSAPDKSGLPSDRFSAERTGGSVSTLTIQRTQQEDSAVYLCASRGYSGNTQYFGPGTRLTVL.